Listed below are T cell receptor beta chains from one sample, sequenced in a study of patients and donors after allogeneic stem cell transplantation. TCRdb used MiXCR to reprocess the RT-PCR reads, holding one entry per CDR3 protein. The sample lists 800,000 to 1,000,000 distinct CDR3 sequences, approximately 18% occurring once. The material sequenced was blood, either unsorted or a sorted T cell fraction (not recorded which). The origin of the receptors is a human donor who was either an allogeneic HSCT recipient or a stem cell or donor lymphocyte infusion donor (not recorded which). It is not recorded whose cells these are; they may come from a transplant donor. The CDR3 runs from the conserved cysteine through the conserved F or W. The order of the fields is clone size, J gene, D gene, V gene, CDR3 DNA, CDR3 protein. A D gene is named only where the DNA matches it firmly. The size field is filled for only some rows; it gives once, few, many or a size class.

size: few; J: TRBJ2-1; D: TRBD1; V: TRBV18; DNA: TGTGCCAGCTCACCGACCAGGGGGCTGGGGAATGACAATGAGCAGTTCTTC; CDR3: CASSPTRGLGNDNEQFF
size: few; J: TRBJ1-2; D: -; V: TRBV9; DNA: TGTGCCAGCAGCGTTGGGAGTGAGGACTATGGCTACACCTTC; CDR3: CASSVGSEDYGYTF
size: many; J: TRBJ1-2; D: TRBD1; V: TRBV4-3; DNA: TGCGCCAGCAGCCAAGATAGGGATAGGGGGCCCTATGGCTACACCTTC; CDR3: CASSQDRDRGPYGYTF
size: -; J: TRBJ2-1; D: TRBD2; V: TRBV3-1; DNA: TGTGCCAGCAGCCAAGAGCTAGCGGGAGGGCCGAAGGGGAATGAGCAGTTCTTC; CDR3: CASSQELAGGPKGNEQFF
size: few; J: TRBJ1-3; D: -; V: TRBV20-1; DNA: TGCAGTGCAGAGACGGGACCTGGAAACACCATATATTTT; CDR3: CSAETGPGNTIYF
size: few; J: TRBJ2-7; D: TRBD2; V: TRBV20-1; DNA: TGCAGTGCATCCAGACTAGCGGAATGGGGAGAGCAGTACTTC; CDR3: CSASRLAEWGEQYF
size: -; J: TRBJ1-5; D: -; V: TRBV30; DNA: TGTGCCTGGAGTGTAGCAGGTTACAATCAGCCCCAGCATTTT; CDR3: CAWSVAGYNQPQHF
size: few; J: TRBJ1-1; D: -; V: TRBV18; DNA: TGTGCCAGCTCACCGTATGGCGAGGGGTCGAACACTGAAGCTTTCTTT; CDR3: CASSPYGEGSNTEAFF
size: few; J: TRBJ2-1; D: TRBD2; V: TRBV20-1; DNA: TGCAGTGCGTGGGGGGGGTCTTCCTACAATGAGCAGTTCTTC; CDR3: CSAWGGSSYNEQFF
size: few; J: TRBJ1-2; D: -; V: TRBV29-1; DNA: TGCAGCGTTGAGGGGTTGATAGAGCCAGGAAATGGGTATGGCTACACCTTC; CDR3: CSVEGLIEPGNGYGYTF
size: few; J: TRBJ1-1; D: -; V: TRBV20-1; DNA: TGCAGTGCTAGAGCACAGGACCGGAGAACTGAAGCTTTCTTT; CDR3: CSARAQDRRTEAFF
size: -; J: TRBJ2-1; D: TRBD2; V: TRBV6-5; DNA: TGTGCCAGCAGTTACAAGACTAGCGGGAGCCACAATGAGCAGTTCTTC; CDR3: CASSYKTSGSHNEQFF
size: -; J: TRBJ2-1; D: TRBD1; V: TRBV11-2; DNA: TGTGCCAGCAGCTCCCTGGACAGGTTGTTGAATGAGCAGTTCTTC; CDR3: CASSSLDRLLNEQFF
size: -; J: TRBJ2-3; D: -; V: TRBV7-9; DNA: TGTGCCAGCAGCTTAACCGGACCCGGCACAGATACGCAGTATTTT; CDR3: CASSLTGPGTDTQYF
size: few; J: TRBJ2-3; D: -; V: TRBV11-2; DNA: TGTGCCAGCAGCATAATGGGGGGCGACGCAGATACGCAGTATTTT; CDR3: CASSIMGGDADTQYF
size: many; J: TRBJ1-5; D: -; V: TRBV20-1; DNA: TGCAGTGCCTCCCTGGGGGGTAGCAATCAGCCCCAGCATTTT; CDR3: CSASLGGSNQPQHF
size: few; J: TRBJ1-1; D: -; V: TRBV12-3/TRBV12-4; DNA: TGTGCCAGCAGTTTGCTTGACCCCTTAGGCAACGAAGCTTTCTTT; CDR3: CASSLLDPLGNEAFF
size: -; J: TRBJ2-1; D: -; V: TRBV9; DNA: TGTGCCAGCAGCGTAGAGGCTCGGAACTACAATGAGCAGTTCTTC; CDR3: CASSVEARNYNEQFF
size: few; J: TRBJ1-2; D: -; V: TRBV5-1; DNA: TGCGCCAGCAGCCGCACACAGGGAAACTATGGCTACACCTTC; CDR3: CASSRTQGNYGYTF
size: -; J: TRBJ2-1; D: TRBD2; V: TRBV19; DNA: TGTGCCAGTAATCCTAGCGGCTCTTCCTACAATGAGCAGTTCTTC; CDR3: CASNPSGSSYNEQFF
size: once; J: TRBJ2-7; D: -; V: TRBV20-1; DNA: TGCAGTGCTATGGCAGGGGGGCCGGGATCCTACGAGCAGTACTTC; CDR3: CSAMAGGPGSYEQYF
size: few; J: TRBJ1-5; D: -; V: TRBV20-1; DNA: TGCAGTGCTAGAGCAAACAGGGCGGGACAGCCCCAGCATTTT; CDR3: CSARANRAGQPQHF
size: few; J: TRBJ2-6; D: TRBD1; V: TRBV5-1; DNA: TGCGCCAGCAGCTTGGAAGTGACAGGGGGCACTGGGGCCAACGTCCTGACTTTC; CDR3: CASSLEVTGGTGANVLTF
size: -; J: TRBJ2-7; D: -; V: TRBV20-1; DNA: TGCAGTGCTAGAGCTACAATTTTGGGTTACGAGCAGTACTTC; CDR3: CSARATILGYEQYF
size: -; J: TRBJ1-6; D: -; V: TRBV27; DNA: TGTGCCAGCAGTTTTAGGGACTTCAGGACTAATTCACCCCTCCACTTT; CDR3: CASSFRDFRTNSPLHF
size: few; J: TRBJ2-5; D: TRBD2; V: TRBV9; DNA: TGTGCCAGCAGCGCCCGCCCACTAGCGGACGGCGAGACCCAGTACTTC; CDR3: CASSARPLADGETQYF
size: few; J: TRBJ2-1; D: -; V: TRBV6-2/TRBV6-3; DNA: TGTGCCAGCAGTTACTATGGGAAGCCGGACTACAATGAGCAGTTCTTC; CDR3: CASSYYGKPDYNEQFF
size: -; J: TRBJ2-2; D: -; V: TRBV9; DNA: TGTGCCAGCAGCTTAGAGGGGGGTATTGACACCGGGGAGCTGTTTTTT; CDR3: CASSLEGGIDTGELFF
size: few; J: TRBJ2-5; D: TRBD2; V: TRBV14; DNA: TGTGCCAGCAGCCACCGGGACTACTACCAAGAGACCCAGTACTTC; CDR3: CASSHRDYYQETQYF
size: -; J: TRBJ2-7; D: -; V: TRBV5-1; DNA: TGCGCCAGCAGCTTGCAAGGGGTCTACGAGCAGTACTTC; CDR3: CASSLQGVYEQYF
size: few; J: TRBJ2-1; D: -; V: TRBV12-3/TRBV12-4; DNA: TGTGCCAGCAGTCCCCCGGGAAACCTTTGCCATGAGCAGTTCTTC; CDR3: CASSPPGNLCHEQFF
size: many; J: TRBJ2-7; D: TRBD1; V: TRBV7-6; DNA: TGTGCCAGCAGCTCACAGGGGGATGCTGTCTACGAGCAGTACTTC; CDR3: CASSSQGDAVYEQYF
size: -; J: TRBJ1-2; D: -; V: TRBV12-3/TRBV12-4; DNA: TGTGCCAGCAGTTTAGCGGACCCCTCAGGCCCTAACTATGGCTACACCTTC; CDR3: CASSLADPSGPNYGYTF
size: -; J: TRBJ2-1; D: -; V: TRBV5-1; DNA: TGCGCCAGCAGCGCGGACTCCAGTGAGCAGTTCTTC; CDR3: CASSADSSEQFF
size: -; J: TRBJ1-3; D: -; V: TRBV5-1; DNA: TGCGCCAGCAGCTTGCCGGGCCCGGAAAACACCATATATTTT; CDR3: CASSLPGPENTIYF
size: many; J: TRBJ1-2; D: -; V: TRBV29-1; DNA: TGCAGCGTTGTAACCGTAGACTATGGCTACACCTTC; CDR3: CSVVTVDYGYTF
size: -; J: TRBJ1-5; D: -; V: TRBV12-5; DNA: TGTGCTAGTGGGTGGGAAAGGGGCAATCAGCCCCAGCATTTT; CDR3: CASGWERGNQPQHF
size: -; J: TRBJ2-7; D: -; V: TRBV12-3/TRBV12-4; DNA: TGTGCCAGCACCTCCGATGCCTTCTCCTACGAGCAGTACTTC; CDR3: CASTSDAFSYEQYF